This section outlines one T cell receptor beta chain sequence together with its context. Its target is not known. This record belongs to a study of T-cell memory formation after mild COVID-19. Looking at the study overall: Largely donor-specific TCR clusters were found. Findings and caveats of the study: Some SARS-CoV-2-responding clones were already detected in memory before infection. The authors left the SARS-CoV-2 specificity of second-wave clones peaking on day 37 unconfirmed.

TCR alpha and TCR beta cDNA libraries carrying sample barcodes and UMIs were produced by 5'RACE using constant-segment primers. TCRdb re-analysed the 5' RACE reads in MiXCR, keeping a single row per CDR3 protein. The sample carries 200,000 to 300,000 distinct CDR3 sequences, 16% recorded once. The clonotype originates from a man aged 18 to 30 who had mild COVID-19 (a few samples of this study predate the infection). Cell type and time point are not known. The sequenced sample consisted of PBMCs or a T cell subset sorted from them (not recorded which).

CDR3 coding DNA: TGTGCCAGCAGCCGGACTAGCGGGGGGGCTGAGGAGCAGTACTTC. Amino acids: CASSRTSGGAEEQYF. The chain combines TRBV6-5 with TRBJ2-7, with TRBD2 identical over 15 bases. Germline CDR1 reads MNHEY; CDR2 reads SVGAGI. J gave up 7 bases and V 6 bases, and 7 bases lay outside the gene matches. This CDR3 is built from 15 residues.